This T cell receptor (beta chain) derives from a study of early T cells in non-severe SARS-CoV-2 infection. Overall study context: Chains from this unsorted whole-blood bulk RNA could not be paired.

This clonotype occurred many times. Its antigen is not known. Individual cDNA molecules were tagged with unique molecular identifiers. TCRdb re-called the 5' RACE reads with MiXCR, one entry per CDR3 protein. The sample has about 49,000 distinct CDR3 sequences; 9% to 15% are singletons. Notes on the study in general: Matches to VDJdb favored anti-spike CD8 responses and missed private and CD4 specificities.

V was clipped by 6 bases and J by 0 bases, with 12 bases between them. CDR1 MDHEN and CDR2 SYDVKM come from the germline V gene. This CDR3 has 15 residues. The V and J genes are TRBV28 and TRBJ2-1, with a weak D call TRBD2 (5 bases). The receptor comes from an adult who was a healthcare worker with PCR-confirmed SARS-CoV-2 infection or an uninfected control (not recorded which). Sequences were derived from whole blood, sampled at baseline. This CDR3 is CASRPQRSSYNEQFF. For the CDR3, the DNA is TGTGCCAGCAGGCCCCAGCGGAGCTCCTACAATGAGCAGTTCTTC.